Below are 10 T cell receptor beta chains sequenced from a single sample in a study of blood T cell repertoires in COVID-19 (dated by TCRdb to between 2020 and 2021). Receptors were amplified or captured by the immunoSEQ multiplex PCR assay. The table was pulled from immuneACCESS by TCRdb, which kept in-frame rearrangements only. Such tables lose some clones; where checked, under half of the loss comes from unresolved V genes, and the rest has no known cause. This sample gives some 400,000 clones in total; around 87% of them show up just once. The ten largest clones represent 1% to 1.5% of the sample. Sequencing was performed on PBMCs or T cells enriched from blood (not recorded which). These receptor sequences come from a young man who had recovered from COVID-19.

This clone was picked up a small number of times. This rearrangement joins TRBV5-8 to TRBJ2-2, with D tentatively TRBD1 (5 bases). The CDR3 totals 13 residues. Germline lookup yields CDR1 SGHTS and CDR2 YDEGEE. V lost 5 bases and J 6 bases, leaving 11 bases between the germline ends. CDR3 DNA sequence: TGTGCCAGCAGGGGGCGCGGATCCGGGGAGCTGTTTTTT. Translating gives CASRGRGSGELFF.

The J gene is TRBJ2-1, the V gene TRBV28; 13 nucleotides align to TRBD2. This CDR3 is 19 amino acids long. The J segment lost 0 bases and the V segment lost 4 bases, leaving 9 bases of the junction unmatched. Germline lookup yields CDR1 MDHEN and CDR2 SYDVKM. CDR3 protein: CASSSTSGGSNPSYNEQFF. CDR3 bases: TGTGCCAGCAGTTCGACTAGCGGGGGGTCTAACCCCTCCTACAATGAGCAGTTCTTC.

The V call is TRBV14, the J call TRBJ1-1, with a weak D call TRBD1 (6 bases). From germline, CDR1 is SGHDN and CDR2 FVKESK. The CDR3 sequence is 15 residues long. The germline V and J ends were trimmed by 3 bases and 4 bases, with 15 bases remaining between them. The CDR3: CASSQLAGVVTEAFF. Here the CDR3 DNA reads TGTGCCAGCAGCCAGTTGGCAGGGGTGGTCACTGAAGCTTTCTTT.

This chain connects TRBV7-6 to TRBJ2-3; 7 positions agree with TRBD1. V lost 5 bases, J lost 0 bases, and 8 bases stayed unmatched. The germline V gene has CDR1 SGHVS and CDR2 FNYEAQ. CDR3 length: 16 residues. The CDR3 spells CASSLRQGVSTDTQYF. Written as DNA, the CDR3 is TGTGCCAGCAGCCTGCGACAGGGCGTAAGCACAGATACGCAGTATTTT.

The chain links TRBV14 to TRBJ2-1, with 9 positions matching TRBD2. V was pared by 0 bases and J by 10 bases, with 7 bases of the junction left unmatched. This CDR3 has 15 amino acids. The germline gives CDR1 SGHDN, CDR2 FVKESK. The DNA of the CDR3 is TGTGCCAGCAGCCAAGATTGGCTAGCGGGGAACGAGCAGTTCTTC. This gives the protein CASSQDWLAGNEQFF. Complete variable domain (other parts from reference TRBV14 and TRBJ2-1): EAGVTQFPSHSVIEKGQTVTLRCDPISGHDNLYWYRRVMGKEIKFLLHFVKESKQDESGMPNNRFLAERTGGTYSTLKVQPAELEDSGVYFCASSQDWLAGNEQFFGPGTRLTVL.

The chain is built from TRBV4-2 and TRBJ1-2; 7 bases line up with TRBD1. This CDR3 is built from 15 residues. CDR1 and CDR2 from the germline V gene are LGHNA and YNFKEQ. J lost 6 bases, V lost 0 bases, and 7 bases had no gene match. The CDR3 loop is CASSQDRDRVDGYTF. The CDR3 nucleotides are TGTGCCAGCAGCCAAGATCGCGACAGGGTCGATGGCTACACCTTC.

J is TRBJ2-7 and V is TRBV11-2, with D maybe TRBD1 (6 bases). The V gene lost 5 bases and the J gene lost 6 bases, with 14 bases spanning the gap. CDR1 is SGHAT, CDR2 FQNNGV, per germline. The CDR3 is made up of 13 amino acids. DNA for the CDR3: TGTGCCAGCAGCCCTCGGACAGAAGGCGAGCAGTACTTC. This gives the protein CASSPRTEGEQYF. Filled out from reference TRBV11-2 and TRBJ2-7, the complete variable domain reads EAGVAQSPRYKIIEKRQSVAFWCNPISGHATLYWYQQILGQGPKLLIQFQNNGVVDDSQLPKDRFSAERLKGVDSTLKIQPAKLEDSAVYLCASSPRTEGEQYFGPGTRLTVT.

This sequence joins TRBV27 and TRBJ2-2, with a weak D call TRBD2 (5 bases). This CDR3 spans 15 amino acids. Trimming removed 6 bases at V and 4 bases at J, with 15 bases between. Germline CDR1 and CDR2: MNHEY and SMNVEV (reference sequence). CDR3 region: CASRFAGSGTGELFF. The CDR3 region has the DNA TGTGCCAGCAGATTTGCGGGTTCGGGCACCGGGGAGCTGTTTTTT.

V gene TRBV4-1 combines with J gene TRBJ1-6, with D possibly matching TRBD1 (5 bases). The germline V gene encodes CDR1 MGHRA and CDR2 YSYEKL. The CDR3 length is 14 residues. The V end was cut by 2 bases, the J end by 11 bases, with 13 bases between. Here the CDR3 reads CASSQWRGSAPLHF. As DNA, the CDR3 is TGCGCCAGCAGCCAATGGAGGGGATCGGCACCCCTCCACTTT.

The chain recombines TRBV27 with TRBJ2-1; D is perhaps TRBD2 (5 bases). The CDR3 is 12 residues long. The V end was cut by 2 bases, the J end by 7 bases, with 6 bases between. The V gene's germline CDR1 is MNHEY and CDR2 SMNVEV (reference sequence). The CDR3 nucleotides are TGTGCCAGCAGTTTACGGGGTAATGAGCAGTTCTTC. Its protein is CASSLRGNEQFF.